Detailed here is one T cell receptor (beta chain). The CDR3 carries no conserved terminal phenylalanine or tryptophan, so it likely arises from a read error. This CDR3 has 16 residues. In germline, CDR1 is MNHEY, CDR2 SMNVEV (reference sequence). V lost 4 bases to trimming and J lost 0 bases; unmatched junction nucleotides: 6. This specimen comes from a study of molecular identifiers for immune sequencing clone quantification. TCRdb re-called the PCR reads through MiXCR, storing one row per CDR3 protein. Found here are hundreds of thousands of distinct CDR3 sequences, roughly a fifth of them singletons; the top ten hold about 0.81%.

This clonotype originated in a human donor in good health. Some libraries in this study had Jurkat cell RNA spiked in. The sequencing input was naive CD8+ T cells from blood, with Jurkat cell RNA spiked in. Stated subset: FACS-sorted CD8+CD4-CCR7+CD45RA+ naive T cells. The chain carries TRBV27 and TRBJ2-7; 10 bases agree with TRBD2. The CDR3 is CASSSLAGANSYEQYS. In nucleotides, the CDR3 is TGTGCCAGCAGTTCTCTAGCGGGGGCGAACTCCTACGAGCAGTACTCC.